This TCR beta chain derives from a study of shared clonotypes between healthy human individuals. Positive CCR7 selection of CD45RO-negative cells yielded the naive CD8 cells, and terminally differentiated effector memory CD45RA+ cells were excluded. The data were produced by immunoSEQ multiplex PCR, yet TCRdb's version contains in-frame clones alone and is incomplete. Of about 2 million clones detected, over 85% appear once; the ten largest clones hold less than 1.5%. CDR1 and CDR2 (germline): SNHLY, FYNNEI. The CDR3 runs 17 residues. V lost 9 bases and J lost 4; bases outside the gene matches: 20. This rearrangement joins TRBV2 to TRBJ1-2, with 7 positions matching TRBD1. The TCR sequence derives from a man between 18 and 29 years old in good health. The specimen was naive CD8+ T cells sorted from blood. CDR3 sequence reads: CARDTQLQTGSSYGYTF. The DNA for the CDR3 is TGTGCCAGAGATACCCAACTCCAGACAGGGAGCAGCTATGGCTACACCTTC.